This TCR beta chain was observed in a study of blood T cell repertoires in COVID-19. The overall study: In each case, the material was cDNA or gDNA derived from T cells, B-cell-depleted T cells, or PBMCs.

This CDR3 is built from 13 residues. V lost 8 bases to trimming and J lost 2 bases, with 13 bases between them. Per the germline V gene, CDR1 is MDHEN and CDR2 is SYDVKM. Cohort allocation depended upon clinical history that participants reported. Produced via immunoSEQ multiplex PCR; TCRdb's table is partial and in-frame only. The sample consists of about 180,000 clones, around 90% of them appearing once. This TCR was sampled from a young woman who had recovered from COVID-19. Sequenced material: PBMCs or T cells enriched from blood (not recorded which). The V gene is TRBV28, the J gene TRBJ2-7, with D possibly being TRBD2 (6 bases). The CDR3 nucleotides read TGTGCCAGCGGTACAGGCGGGACCTACGAGCAGTACTTC. Encoded protein: CASGTGGTYEQYF.